This entry is about one T cell receptor beta chain. The sample belongs to a study of blood T cell repertoires in COVID-19. On the study more broadly: Specimens from acute and convalescent COVID-19 originated in the United States, Italy and Spain.

The Seattle patients joined while their infection was active and were tracked longitudinally afterward. Profiling relied on immunoSEQ multiplex PCR, and the TCRdb table lists in-frame clones only, not all of them. The sample yields roughly 290,000 clones, approximately 85% seen once. Germline lookup yields CDR1 SEHNR and CDR2 FQNEAQ (reference sequence). V dropped 0 bases and J dropped 4 bases, with 18 bases sitting between them. The CDR3 is made up of 17 amino acids. Sequenced material: peripheral blood. The chain recombines TRBV7-9 with TRBJ1-2, with D tentatively TRBD1 (5 bases). The receptor comes from a human donor with COVID-19, enrolled during active disease. The donor label of this sample is uncertain. The CDR3 region has the DNA TGTGCCAGCAGCTTAGCGACTTCTTATTTGGGGCTCTATGGCTACACCTTC. It translates to CASSLATSYLGLYGYTF.